This T cell receptor beta chain came from a study of blood T cell repertoires in COVID-19. Study processing details: Counts of nucleated cells, estimated from reference gene primer amplification, were obtained. Sequencing used immunoSEQ multiplex PCR; TCRdb keeps in-frame clones, though not all of them. V and J calls and clone size follow that table, whereas D and trimming were derived from the DNA. Among about 87,000 clones listed, about 83% were seen once. From germline, CDR1 is MGHRA and CDR2 YSYEKL. This CDR3 has 15 residues. The V and J ends lost 5 bases and 3 bases respectively, with 13 bases between them.

V and J are TRBV4-1 and TRBJ1-4, with D hard to call. The specimen was peripheral blood. This clonotype was sampled from a woman in her sixties or seventies with acute or convalescent COVID-19. The CDR3 DNA reads TGCGCCAGCAGCACGCCGACAAGGTCTAATGAAAAACTGTTTTTT. This translates into CASSTPTRSNEKLFF.